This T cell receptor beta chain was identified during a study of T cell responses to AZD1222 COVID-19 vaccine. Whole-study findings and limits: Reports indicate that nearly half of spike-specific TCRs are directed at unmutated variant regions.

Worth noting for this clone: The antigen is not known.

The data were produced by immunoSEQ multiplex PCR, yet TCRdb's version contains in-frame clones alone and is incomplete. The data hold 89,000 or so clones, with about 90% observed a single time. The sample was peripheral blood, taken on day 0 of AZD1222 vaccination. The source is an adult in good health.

CDR3 sequence reads: CASSLLGVVTDGYTF. The CDR3 DNA reads TGTGCCAGCAGTTTATTGGGGGTCGTAACTGATGGCTACACCTTC. V usage is TRBV28 and J usage is TRBJ1-2; tentative D call: TRBD1 (5 bases). Germline V gene sequence: CDR1 MDHEN, CDR2 SYDVKM. CDR3 length equals 15 residues. V shed 1 base and J shed 6 bases, with 15 bases lying between them.